This T cell receptor (beta chain) is drawn from a study of T cells after yellow fever vaccination. The CDR3 is 18 residues long. The germline V gene encodes CDR1 LGHNA and CDR2 YNFKEQ. J gave up 0 bases and V 3 bases, and 10 bases lay outside the gene matches. 5'RACE template switching added a universal primer site and UMIs to TCR cDNA. TCRdb redid the calling of the 5' RACE reads with MiXCR, one entry per CDR3 protein. The sample consists of some 350,000 distinct CDR3 sequences, around 10% of them appearing once. Worth noting for this clonotype: Antigen: not known.

General study findings and limits: FACS-sorted repertoires might harbor abundant contaminating clonotypes from the bulk population. Overlap between CD4 and CD8 compartments was detected for a small share of clonotypes.

The specimen comprised PBMCs, sampled on the day of the first yellow fever vaccination. The sequence derives from a man between 18 and 35 years old who received the YFV17D yellow fever vaccine. The rearrangement uses TRBV4-2 and TRBJ1-5, with 8 bases aligning to TRBD1. The CDR3 reads CASSQRTGFSYSNQPQHF. As DNA, the CDR3 is TGTGCCAGCAGCCAGAGGACAGGGTTTTCCTATAGCAATCAGCCCCAGCATTTT.